This TCR beta chain is from a study of cytomegalovirus exposure and HLA in healthy donors. V gave up 0 bases and J gave up 3 bases, with 11 bases separating them. CDR3 length: 14 residues. Germline loops: CDR1 SQVTM, CDR2 ANQGSEA. PCR used 60 Vbeta primers and 13 Jbeta primers. Sequenced by immunoSEQ multiplex PCR; TCRdb stores in-frame clones only, minus some. The table shows 120,000 to 150,000 clones, with just under 75% occurring only once. The rearrangement links TRBV29-1 to TRBJ1-2; a weak D match, TRBD1 (6 bases). This clonotype originated in a woman aged 18-29 years in good health and CMV-seronegative. Source material: PBMCs. The CDR3 reads CSVEERGGDYGYTF. The CDR3 nucleotides read TGCAGCGTTGAAGAGAGAGGGGGTGACTATGGCTACACCTTC. Drawing the rest from reference TRBV29-1 and TRBJ1-2, the complete variable domain is SAVISQKPSRDICQRGTSLTIQCQVDSQVTMMFWYRQQPGQSLTLIATANQGSEATYESGFVIDKFPISRPNLTFSTLTVSNMSPEDSSIYLCSVEERGGDYGYTFGSGTRLTVV.